Following are 11 T cell receptor beta chains from one sample sequenced in a study of identifying expanded T cells in peripheral blood. Generated by immunoSEQ multiplex PCR, the TCRdb table keeps only in-frame clones and is missing some. The table includes about 90,000 clones, roughly 86% detected once. The sequenced sample was blood. The source of these receptors is a person aged 18 to 70 in good health.

Written as DNA, the CDR3 is TGTGCCAGTAGTATATGGCGGGAGGGCCCCGAGCAGTACTTC. Its translation is CASSIWREGPEQYF. V usage is TRBV19 and J usage is TRBJ2-7; 9 nucleotides match TRBD2. The germline CDR1 and CDR2 sequences are LNHDA and SQIVND (reference sequence). V dropped 2 bases and J dropped 6; count of bases not matched to a gene: 5. The CDR3 runs to 14 residues.

The chain uses TRBV4-1 and TRBJ1-3; D possibly corresponds to TRBD1 (5 bases). The length of the CDR3 is 16 residues. Germline CDR1 MGHRA, CDR2 YSYEKL. V dropped 1 base and J dropped 0 bases, with 10 bases sitting between them. CDR3 protein: CASSQGGLSSGNTIYF. CDR3 in DNA: TGCGCCAGCAGCCAAGGGGGGTTGAGCTCTGGAAACACCATATATTTT.

The CDR3 coding sequence is TGCGCCAGCAGCCCTAGCTCTGGGGCCAACGTCCTGACTTTC. It yields the protein CASSPSSGANVLTF. The rearrangement uses TRBV5-1 and TRBJ2-6, with unresolved D. The CDR3 extends over 14 amino acids. The V and J ends lost 4 bases and 0 bases respectively, with 5 bases between them. Germline CDR1 SGHRS, CDR2 YFSETQ.

This clone appeared a single time. This chain links TRBV25-1 with TRBJ2-2, with D tentatively TRBD1 (5 bases). V was trimmed by 6 bases and J by 2 bases, leaving 13 bases between them. The germline V gene has CDR1 MGHDK and CDR2 SYGVNS. CDR3 length: 15 residues. The DNA of the CDR3 is TGTGCCAGCAGCGACGACAGACATAACACCGGGGAGCTGTTTTTT. Its protein is CASSDDRHNTGELFF.

CDR3 region: CASSVQYTGELFF. Written as DNA, the CDR3 is TGTGCCAGCAGCGTACAATACACCGGGGAGCTGTTTTTT. The chain couples TRBV9 to TRBJ2-2; no clear D gene. The V gene lost 1 base and the J gene lost 3 bases, with 4 bases spanning the gap. CDR3 length: 13 amino acids. CDR1 and CDR2 (germline): SGDLS, YYNGEE.

CDR3 coding DNA: TGTGCCAGCAGTTTATCAGGGGGGGGCGCGGGGGAGCAGTACTTC. Translating it yields CASSLSGGGAGEQYF. The rearrangement uses TRBV27 and TRBJ2-7; maybe TRBD2 (7 bases). This CDR3 is built from 15 residues. Germline V gene sequence: CDR1 MNHEY, CDR2 SMNVEV (reference sequence). V was clipped by 0 bases and J by 7 bases, with 16 bases between them.

The V call is TRBV6-4, the J call TRBJ2-7; TRBD1 might be the D (6 bases). Between the trimmed V and J ends, which lost 6 bases and 2 bases, there was a span of 11 bases. Germline lookup yields CDR1 MRHNA and CDR2 SNTAGT. This CDR3 region has 13 residues. CDR3 bases: TGTGCCAGCAGCCGGGACACACCCTACGAGCAGTACTTC. It encodes CASSRDTPYEQYF.

J is TRBJ1-3 and V is TRBV11-3, with TRBD1 identical over 10 bases. The CDR3 is 17 residues long. Per the germline V gene, CDR1 is SGHNT and CDR2 is YENEEA. V dropped 6 bases and J dropped 0; count of bases not matched to a gene: 8. CDR3 loop: CASSYTGTGASGNTIYF. In nucleotides, the CDR3 is TGTGCCAGCAGTTACACCGGGACAGGGGCCTCTGGAAACACCATATATTTT.

The chain links TRBV28 to TRBJ1-5; a possible D gene is TRBD1 (5 bases). CDR3 length: 14 amino acids. Germline CDR1 MDHEN, CDR2 SYDVKM. Trimming stripped 4 bases from V and 2 bases from J, with 9 bases between. As DNA, the CDR3 is TGTGCCAGCAGTTCGGGGCAGGGCAATCAGCCCCAGCATTTT. Protein product: CASSSGQGNQPQHF. The variable domain in full, completed from reference TRBV28 and TRBJ1-5, reads DVKVTQSSRYLVKRTGEKVFLECVQDMDHENMFWYRQDPGLGLRLIYFSYDVKMKEKGDIPEGYSVSREKKERFSLILESASTNQTSMYLCASSSGQGNQPQHFGDGTRLSIL.

The V call is TRBV2, the J call TRBJ1-2; D possibly corresponds to TRBD1 (5 bases). CDR1 and CDR2 from the germline V gene are SNHLY and FYNNEI. CDR3 size: 15 residues. V was trimmed by 6 bases and J by 0 bases, leaving 14 bases between them. The CDR3 spells CASSFGRATNYGYTF. The CDR3 bases are TGTGCCAGCAGCTTCGGCAGGGCAACTAACTATGGCTACACCTTC.

The chain is built from TRBV11-2 and TRBJ1-1; tentative D call: TRBD1 (6 bases). CDR3 size: 14 residues. With 8 bases removed from V and 3 bases from J, the gap between germline ends came to 16 bases. Germline CDR1 and CDR2: SGHAT and FQNNGV. The CDR3 nucleotides are TGTGCCAGCTCGAGGGGGGGGTTCGACACTGAAGCTTTCTTT. Translated, it gives CASSRGGFDTEAFF.